The 28 T cell receptor beta chains in this list originate from one sample, sequenced in a study of vaccination and CD4 T cells after COVID-19. These receptors have no known antigen. The treatment: roughly 10-day PBMC culture with coronavirus spike peptide pools or control peptides (ViraFEST assay). Before the COVID-19 pandemic (2011-2018), CD4+ T cells were obtained from the unexposed donor. Cultured CD4+ T cells had their DNA profiled by the Oncomine TCR Beta short-read assay. TCRdb independently ran MiXCR on the PCR reads; one entry per CDR3 protein. This table has about 6,600 distinct CDR3 sequences, about 45% appearing once. Sequences were obtained from CD4+ T cells from blood, cultured in vitro. These receptors were obtained from a human donor in good health.

The rearrangement links TRBV24-1 to TRBJ2-1, with a tentative D call TRBD2 (5 bases). V was shortened by 7 bases and J by 6 bases, with 15 bases between the two germline ends. Per germline, CDR1 KGHDR and CDR2 SFDVKD. The CDR3 is 14 residues long. The CDR3 region has the DNA TGTGCCACCAGCTATGCCGACCGGGGCAATGAGCAGTTCTTC. Protein product: CATSYADRGNEQFF.

V and J are TRBV7-2 and TRBJ1-2; TRBD1 is a possible D gene (5 bases). V lost 5 bases and J lost 4, with 20 bases in between. The germline V gene encodes CDR1 SGHTA and CDR2 FQGNSA. The CDR3 sequence is 16 residues long. CDR3 amino acids: CASSPRLGQGPYGYTF. CDR3 DNA sequence: TGTGCCAGCAGCCCACGCTTAGGGCAGGGCCCCTATGGCTACACCTTC. Looking up the rest from reference TRBV7-2 and TRBJ1-2 gives the full variable domain: GAGVSQSPSNKVTEKGKDVELRCDPISGHTALYWYRQSLGQGLEFLIYFQGNSAPDKSGLPSDRFSAERTGGSVSTLTIQRTQQEDSAVYLCASSPRLGQGPYGYTFGSGTRLTVV.

DNA for the CDR3: TGTGCCAGCAGTGAAATTCCCCGTCCAGGACCTGGGGAGACCCAGTACTTC. Its protein is CASSEIPRPGPGETQYF. The chain joins TRBV2 to TRBJ2-5; D is uncertain. This CDR3 is 17 amino acids long. Deletions cut 2 bases from V and 5 bases from J, with 21 bases between. CDR1 SNHLY and CDR2 FYNNEI come from the germline V gene.

The V and J genes are TRBV2 and TRBJ1-1; 8 positions match TRBD1. J gave up 5 bases and V 3 bases, and 5 bases lay outside the gene matches. This CDR3 comprises 14 residues. Germline CDR1 is SNHLY and CDR2 is FYNNEI. CDR3 nucleotides: TGTGCCAGCAGTGATCGGACAGGGAAGACTGAAGCTTTCTTT. Protein product: CASSDRTGKTEAFF. Complete variable domain (other parts from reference TRBV2 and TRBJ1-1): EPEVTQTPSHQVTQMGQEVILRCVPISNHLYFYWYRQILGQKVEFLVSFYNNEISEKSEIFDDQFSVERPDGSNFTLKIRSTKLEDSAMYFCASSDRTGKTEAFFGQGTRLTVV.

This clonotype was detected a few times. In nucleotides, the CDR3 is TGTGCCAGCAGCCGTCTTGAGACCCAGTACTTC. Amino acid sequence: CASSRLETQYF. This chain uses TRBV7-2 with TRBJ2-5; D gene unclear. The germline V gene has CDR1 SGHTA and CDR2 FQGNSA. V was clipped by 5 bases and J by 5 bases, with 6 bases between them. This CDR3 contains 11 residues. Drawing the rest from reference TRBV7-2 and TRBJ2-5, the complete variable domain is GAGVSQSPSNKVTEKGKDVELRCDPISGHTALYWYRQSLGQGLEFLIYFQGNSAPDKSGLPSDRFSAERTGGSVSTLTIQRTQQEDSAVYLCASSRLETQYFGPGTRLLVL.

On this clonotype itself: Sequence at one end of the junction differs from germline and may be a read error. The rearrangement links TRBV6-1 to TRBJ2-7; D not resolved. CDR3 length equals 8 residues. Per the germline V gene, CDR1 is MNHNS and CDR2 is SASEGT. CDR3 nucleotides: TGTGCCAGCCCGAACACCCCCTTC. Protein: CASPNTPF.

This clonotype was counted only a few times. V usage is TRBV6-1 and J usage is TRBJ2-7, with TRBD2 identical over 10 bases. Germline V gene data show CDR1 as MNHNS and CDR2 as SASEGT. Unmatched junction bases numbered 4, after V lost 5 bases and J lost 0 bases. The CDR3 is 15 amino acids. The CDR3 DNA reads TGTGCCAGCAGTCCTTCTAGCGGGAGCTCCTACGAGCAGTACTTC. It encodes CASSPSSGSSYEQYF.

The chain joins TRBV2 to TRBJ2-3; 13 bases fit TRBD2. The J segment lost 6 bases and the V segment lost 8 bases, leaving 11 bases of the junction unmatched. The CDR3 spans 16 residues. Germline CDR1 SNHLY, CDR2 FYNNEI. Here the CDR3 reads CASRDGTSGVRDTQYF. In DNA form, the CDR3 reads TGTGCCAGCCGAGACGGGACTAGCGGGGTTCGGGATACGCAGTATTTT. The full variable domain, rest sourced from reference TRBV2 and TRBJ2-3, is EPEVTQTPSHQVTQMGQEVILRCVPISNHLYFYWYRQILGQKVEFLVSFYNNEISEKSEIFDDQFSVERPDGSNFTLKIRSTKLEDSAMYFCASRDGTSGVRDTQYFGPGTRLTVL.

J is TRBJ1-5 and V is TRBV6-1; weak D call: TRBD1 (6 bases). Looked up from germline, CDR1 is MNHNS and CDR2 is SASEGT. The V and J ends lost 6 bases and 5 bases respectively, with 17 bases between them. CDR3 size: 15 residues. Here the CDR3 reads CASRRRRGGDQPQHF. The DNA of the CDR3 is TGTGCCAGCAGGCGCAGGAGAGGGGGGGATCAGCCCCAGCATTTT.

This clonotype was seen more than once but under ten times. The genes are TRBV19 and TRBJ1-1; 7 nucleotides match TRBD1. The junction had 13 bases not matched to a gene; V was cut back by 4 bases and J by 8 bases. The germline gives CDR1 LNHDA, CDR2 SQIVND (reference sequence). The CDR3 length is 15 residues. The CDR3 region is CASSRGQTPTMEAFF. DNA for the CDR3: TGTGCCAGTAGTAGGGGACAGACTCCAACGATGGAAGCTTTCTTT.

The CDR3 loop is CASGPSSAGQFF. CDR3 in DNA: TGTGCCTCCGGGCCATCCTCGGCTGGGCAGTTCTTC. The chain links TRBV30 to TRBJ2-1, with no clear D. CDR1 GTSNPN and CDR2 SVGIG come from the germline V gene (reference sequence). Trimming took 7 bases from V and 12 from J, leaving 19 bases between them. The CDR3 is 12 residues long.

J is TRBJ1-1 and V is TRBV27; a possible D gene is TRBD1 (5 bases). Germline V gene data show CDR1 as MNHEY and CDR2 as SMNVEV (reference sequence). The CDR3 consists of 14 residues. Trimming cost V 5 bases and J 4 bases, with 14 bases left between them. The CDR3 is CASSTGGRGTEAFF. The CDR3 DNA is TGTGCCAGCAGTACAGGTGGGAGGGGCACTGAAGCTTTCTTT.

This chain uses TRBV7-2 with TRBJ1-2; D is possibly TRBD1 (5 bases). The CDR3 covers 13 residues. CDR1 is SGHTA and CDR2 is FQGNSA in the germline V gene. Between the trimmed V and J ends, which lost 3 bases and 2 bases, there was a span of 7 bases. CDR3 in DNA: TGTGCCAGCAGCTTCGCAGGGAACTATGGCTACACCTTC. As protein: CASSFAGNYGYTF. The full variable domain, its missing parts supplied by reference TRBV7-2 and TRBJ1-2, is GAGVSQSPSNKVTEKGKDVELRCDPISGHTALYWYRQSLGQGLEFLIYFQGNSAPDKSGLPSDRFSAERTGGSVSTLTIQRTQQEDSAVYLCASSFAGNYGYTFGSGTRLTVV.

V usage is TRBV5-8 and J usage is TRBJ1-5, with TRBD1 as a possible D gene (6 bases). This CDR3 region has 16 residues. The ends were cut back, 7 bases at V and 2 bases at J, with 19 bases in the middle. Looked up from germline, CDR1 is SGHTS and CDR2 is YDEGEE. The CDR3 bases are TGTGCCAGCGCCGCTTACAGGGTGGCGGGCAATCAGCCCCAGCATTTT. It translates to CASAAYRVAGNQPQHF.

This clonotype came up a few times. The V and J genes are TRBV20-1 and TRBJ1-1; D is possibly TRBD1 (5 bases). The CDR3 has 13 residues. In germline, CDR1 is DFQATT, CDR2 SNEGSKA (reference sequence). V was pared by 3 bases and J by 5 bases, with 13 bases between. The CDR3 spells CSASYPSGTEAFF. CDR3 coding DNA: TGCAGTGCTAGCTACCCATCAGGGACTGAAGCTTTCTTT.

This chain joins TRBV20-1 and TRBJ2-7, with D possibly TRBD2 on 6 matching bases. Germline values: CDR1 DFQATT, CDR2 SNEGSKA (reference sequence). The CDR3 is 13 residues long. V lost 5 bases and J 3 bases, leaving 14 bases between the germline ends. For the CDR3, the DNA is TGCAGTGCTCGGGGACTGTCAAGCTACGAGCAGTACTTC. Translating it yields CSARGLSSYEQYF.

V and J are TRBV5-4 and TRBJ2-5; 9 nucleotides agree with TRBD2. CDR1 and CDR2 from the germline V gene are SGHNT and YYREEE (reference sequence). Losses at the gene ends were 4 bases for V and 13 bases for J; bases not matched to a gene: 14. CDR3 length: 14 amino acids. The DNA for the CDR3 is TGTGCCAGCAGCCCGACCCAGCGGGGGGCGGCCCCGTACTTC. It encodes CASSPTQRGAAPYF. The whole variable domain, filled in from reference TRBV5-4 and TRBJ2-5, reads ETGVTQSPTHLIKTRGQQVTLRCSSQSGHNTVSWYQQALGQGPQFIFQYYREEENGRGNFPPRFSGLQFPNYSSELNVNALELDDSALYLCASSPTQRGAAPYFGPGTRLLVL.

The chain is built from TRBV20-1 and TRBJ2-3; TRBD2 agrees at 13 bases. V shed 3 bases, J shed 4 bases, and the junction held 4 bases outside the gene matches. This CDR3 spans 15 amino acids. CDR1 DFQATT and CDR2 SNEGSKA come from the germline V gene (reference sequence). In DNA form, the CDR3 reads TGCAGTGCTAGTCAACTAGCGGGAGGGGCAGATACGCAGTATTTT. It is translated as CSASQLAGGADTQYF.

The gene calls are TRBV7-9 and TRBJ2-1; D unresolved. This CDR3 has 12 residues. Trimming removed 4 bases from V and 5 bases from J, with 6 bases in between. The V gene's germline CDR1 is SEHNR and CDR2 FQNEAQ (reference sequence). The CDR3 region is CASSSINNEQFF. CDR3 sequence (DNA): TGTGCCAGCAGCTCGATAAACAATGAGCAGTTCTTC.

This clonotype was picked up a small number of times. CDR3 in amino acids: CASNPKGTGGTGELFF. As DNA, the CDR3 is TGTGCCAGCAACCCCAAGGGGACAGGGGGTACCGGGGAGCTGTTTTTT. This chain links TRBV6-1 with TRBJ2-2; 11 nucleotides match TRBD1. The CDR3 is 16 amino acids. Germline CDR1 and CDR2: MNHNS and SASEGT. Unmatched junction bases numbered 9, after V lost 7 bases and J lost 5 bases.

The rearrangement links TRBV19 to TRBJ2-6; a possible D gene is TRBD1 (6 bases). The V gene lost 8 bases and the J gene lost 2 bases, with 13 bases spanning the gap. The CDR3 sequence is 15 residues long. Per germline, CDR1 LNHDA and CDR2 SQIVND (reference sequence). The CDR3 DNA reads TGTGCCAGTGCGAACAGGGTCGCTGGGGCCAACGTCCTGACTTTC. As protein: CASANRVAGANVLTF.

The V call is TRBV7-8, the J call TRBJ1-5; D ambiguous. CDR1 and CDR2 (germline): SGHVS, FQNEAQ. Trimming removed 5 bases from V and 0 bases from J, with 14 bases in between. This CDR3 contains 16 residues. The DNA for the CDR3 is TGTGCCAGCAGCATCCTAGGGATCGGTAGCAATCAGCCCCAGCATTTT. Its protein product is CASSILGIGSNQPQHF.

This clonotype was seen more than once but under ten times. The V and J genes are TRBV6-1 and TRBJ2-5; 7 bases map to TRBD2. J gave up 1 base and V 3 bases, and 5 bases lay outside the gene matches. The CDR3 is 15 amino acids. Germline loops: CDR1 MNHNS, CDR2 SASEGT. The CDR3 is CASSDRAGSQETQYF. For the CDR3, the DNA is TGTGCCAGCAGTGACAGAGCGGGAAGCCAAGAGACCCAGTACTTC.

J is TRBJ2-7 and V is TRBV5-4; 10 bases line up with TRBD2. Germline assignment: CDR1 SGHNT and CDR2 YYREEE (reference sequence). This CDR3 spans 14 amino acids. After removal of 1 base from V and 2 bases from J, the junction contained 0 bases not matched to a gene. The CDR3 sequence: CASSLTSGAYEQYF. The CDR3 nucleotides read TGTGCCAGCAGCTTGACTAGCGGGGCCTACGAGCAGTACTTC.

The chain joins TRBV5-4 to TRBJ1-2, with D tentatively TRBD1 (5 bases). The germline V gene has CDR1 SGHNT and CDR2 YYREEE (reference sequence). V shed 5 bases and J shed 3 bases, with 11 bases lying between them. The CDR3 sequence is 13 residues long. CDR3 region: CASSWDGDYGYTF. CDR3 coding DNA: TGTGCCAGCAGTTGGGACGGGGACTATGGCTACACCTTC.

This clonotype was detected a few times. This sequence joins TRBV6-1 and TRBJ2-3; 10 nucleotides match TRBD2. The CDR3 sequence is 17 residues long. V gave up 7 bases and J gave up 2 bases; unmatched junction bases: 12. Germline CDR1 MNHNS, CDR2 SASEGT. The CDR3 bases are TGTGCCAGCATGAAACTAGCGGGGAGGGTCGACACAGATACGCAGTATTTT. It codes for CASMKLAGRVDTDTQYF.

In its sample, this clonotype was seen a few times. The CDR3 coding sequence is TGTGCCAGCAGTGCCACTTTCCAAGAGACCCAGTACTTC. Amino acid sequence: CASSATFQETQYF. V and J are TRBV7-2 and TRBJ2-5; no firm D call. Germline V gene sequence: CDR1 SGHTA, CDR2 FQGNSA. There are 13 residues in the CDR3. V lost 6 bases to trimming and J lost 1 base, with 9 bases between them.

The chain uses TRBV12-3 or TRBV12-4 and TRBJ1-1; 11 bases map to TRBD1. Trimming took 6 bases from V and 4 from J; bases not matched to a gene: 1. There are 13 residues in the CDR3. DNA of the CDR3: TGTGCCAGCAGGGACAGGGGGCTCACTGAAGCTTTCTTT. Its translation: CASRDRGLTEAFF.